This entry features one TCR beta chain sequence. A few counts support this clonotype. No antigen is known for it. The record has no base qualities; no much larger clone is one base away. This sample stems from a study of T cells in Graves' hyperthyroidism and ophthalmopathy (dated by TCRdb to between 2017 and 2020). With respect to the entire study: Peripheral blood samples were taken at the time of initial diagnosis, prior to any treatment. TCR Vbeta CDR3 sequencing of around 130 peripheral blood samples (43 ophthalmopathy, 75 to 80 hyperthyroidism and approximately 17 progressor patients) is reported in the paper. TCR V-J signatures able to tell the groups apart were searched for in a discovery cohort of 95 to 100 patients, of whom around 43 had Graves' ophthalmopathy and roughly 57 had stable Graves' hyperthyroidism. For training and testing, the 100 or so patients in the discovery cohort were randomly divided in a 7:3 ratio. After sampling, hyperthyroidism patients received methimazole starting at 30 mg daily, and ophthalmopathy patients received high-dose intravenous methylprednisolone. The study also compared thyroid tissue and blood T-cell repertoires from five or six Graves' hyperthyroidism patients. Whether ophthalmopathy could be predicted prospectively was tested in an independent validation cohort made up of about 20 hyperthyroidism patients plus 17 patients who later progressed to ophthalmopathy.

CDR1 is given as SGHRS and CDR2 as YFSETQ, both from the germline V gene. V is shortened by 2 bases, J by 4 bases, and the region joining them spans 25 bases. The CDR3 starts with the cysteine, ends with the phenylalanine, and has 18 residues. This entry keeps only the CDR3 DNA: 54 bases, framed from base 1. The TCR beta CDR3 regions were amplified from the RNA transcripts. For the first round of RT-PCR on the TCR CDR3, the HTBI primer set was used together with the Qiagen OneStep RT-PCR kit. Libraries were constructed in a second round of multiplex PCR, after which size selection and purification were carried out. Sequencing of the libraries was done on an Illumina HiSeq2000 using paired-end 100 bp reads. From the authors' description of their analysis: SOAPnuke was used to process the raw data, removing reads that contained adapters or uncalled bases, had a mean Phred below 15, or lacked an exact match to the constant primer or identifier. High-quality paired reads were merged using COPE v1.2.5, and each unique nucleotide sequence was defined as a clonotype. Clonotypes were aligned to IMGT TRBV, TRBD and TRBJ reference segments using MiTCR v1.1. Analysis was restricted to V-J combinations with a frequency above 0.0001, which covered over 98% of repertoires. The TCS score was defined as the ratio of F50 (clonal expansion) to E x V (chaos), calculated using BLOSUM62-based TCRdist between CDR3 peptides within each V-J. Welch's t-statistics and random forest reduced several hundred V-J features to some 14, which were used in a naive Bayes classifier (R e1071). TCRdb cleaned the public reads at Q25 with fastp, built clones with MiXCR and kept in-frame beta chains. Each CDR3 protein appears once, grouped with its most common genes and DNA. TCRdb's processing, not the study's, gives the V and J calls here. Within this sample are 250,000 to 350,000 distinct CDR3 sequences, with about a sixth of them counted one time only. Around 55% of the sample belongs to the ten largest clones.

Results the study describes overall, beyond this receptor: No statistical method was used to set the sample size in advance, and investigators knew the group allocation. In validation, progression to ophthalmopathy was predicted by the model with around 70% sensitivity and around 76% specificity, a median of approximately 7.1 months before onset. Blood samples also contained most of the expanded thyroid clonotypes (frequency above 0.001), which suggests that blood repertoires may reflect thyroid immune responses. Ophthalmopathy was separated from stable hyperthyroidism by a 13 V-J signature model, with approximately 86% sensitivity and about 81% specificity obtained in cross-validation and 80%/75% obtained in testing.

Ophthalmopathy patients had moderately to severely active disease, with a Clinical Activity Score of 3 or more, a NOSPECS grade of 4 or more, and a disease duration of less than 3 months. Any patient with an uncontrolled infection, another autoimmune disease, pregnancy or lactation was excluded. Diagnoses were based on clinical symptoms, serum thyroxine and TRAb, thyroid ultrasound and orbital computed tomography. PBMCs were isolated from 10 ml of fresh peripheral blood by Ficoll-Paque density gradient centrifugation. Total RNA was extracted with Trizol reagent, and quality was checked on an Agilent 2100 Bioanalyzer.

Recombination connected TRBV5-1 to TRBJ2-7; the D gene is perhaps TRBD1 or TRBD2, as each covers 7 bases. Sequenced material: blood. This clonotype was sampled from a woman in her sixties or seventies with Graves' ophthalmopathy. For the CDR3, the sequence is CASSFASGQPGGIYEQYF. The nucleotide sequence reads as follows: TGCGCCAGCAGCTTCGCATCGGGACAGCCCGGGGGGATTTACGAGCAGTACTTC.